This T cell receptor (beta chain) comes out of a study of technical replicates of blood from several donors. The CDR3 has 14 amino acids. V lost 4 bases and J 0 bases, leaving 10 bases between the germline ends. CDR1 is GTSNPN, CDR2 SVGIG, per germline (reference sequence). Repertoires were generated with immunoSEQ multiplex PCR, while TCRdb's copy carries only in-frame clones and drops some. This sample carries more than 90,000 clones, more than 90% of them seen once, and the ten largest clones take roughly 0.22%. Sequenced material: T cells isolated from PBMCs. The chain carries TRBV30 and TRBJ1-3; D is uncertain. The TCR sequence derives from a human donor in good health. CDR3 DNA sequence: TGTGCCTGGACGGTTGGTATCTCTGGAAACACCATATATTTT. Residues: CAWTVGISGNTIYF.